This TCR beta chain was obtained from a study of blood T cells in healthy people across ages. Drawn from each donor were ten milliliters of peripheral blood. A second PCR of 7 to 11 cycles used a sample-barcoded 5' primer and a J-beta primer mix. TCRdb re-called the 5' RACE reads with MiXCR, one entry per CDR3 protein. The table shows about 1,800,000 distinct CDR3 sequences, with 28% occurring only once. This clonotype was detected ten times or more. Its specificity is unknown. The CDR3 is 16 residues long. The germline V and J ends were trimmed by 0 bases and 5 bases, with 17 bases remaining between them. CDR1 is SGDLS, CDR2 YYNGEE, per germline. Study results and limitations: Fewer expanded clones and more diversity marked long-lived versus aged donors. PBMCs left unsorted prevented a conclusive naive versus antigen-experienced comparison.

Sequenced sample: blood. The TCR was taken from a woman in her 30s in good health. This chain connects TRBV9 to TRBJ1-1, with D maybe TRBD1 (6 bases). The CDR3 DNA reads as TGTGCCAGCAGCGTAGAGGGCGGGGGGCTGGATACTGAAGCTTTCTTT. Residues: CASSVEGGGLDTEAFF.